This T cell receptor (beta chain) was sequenced for a study of T cells in Graves' hyperthyroidism and ophthalmopathy. At the level of the study: Peripheral blood specimens were obtained at initial diagnosis, prior to any treatment.

Study-level points and caveats: Blood samples included most of the expanded thyroid clonotypes exceeding 0.001.

This clonotype was counted between two and nine times. What it recognizes is unknown. It was RNA transcripts that yielded the amplified TCR beta CDR3 regions. The HTBI primer set drove a first-round RT-PCR of the TCR CDR3. A single record per CDR3 protein comes from TCRdb applying MiXCR to the multiplex PCR reads. The repertoire holds about half a million distinct CDR3 sequences, with about 15% as singletons. CDR1 SGHTS and CDR2 YDEGEE come from the germline V gene. The V gene lost 1 base and the J gene lost 10 bases, with 3 bases spanning the gap. The CDR3 extends over 11 amino acids. Sequencing was carried out using blood. The chain recombines TRBV5-8 with TRBJ1-6, with D unresolved. The clonotype originates from a woman in her twenties or thirties with Graves' ophthalmopathy. The CDR3 loop is CASSLLSPLHF. Written as DNA, the CDR3 is TGTGCCAGCAGCTTGTTATCACCCCTCCACTTT.